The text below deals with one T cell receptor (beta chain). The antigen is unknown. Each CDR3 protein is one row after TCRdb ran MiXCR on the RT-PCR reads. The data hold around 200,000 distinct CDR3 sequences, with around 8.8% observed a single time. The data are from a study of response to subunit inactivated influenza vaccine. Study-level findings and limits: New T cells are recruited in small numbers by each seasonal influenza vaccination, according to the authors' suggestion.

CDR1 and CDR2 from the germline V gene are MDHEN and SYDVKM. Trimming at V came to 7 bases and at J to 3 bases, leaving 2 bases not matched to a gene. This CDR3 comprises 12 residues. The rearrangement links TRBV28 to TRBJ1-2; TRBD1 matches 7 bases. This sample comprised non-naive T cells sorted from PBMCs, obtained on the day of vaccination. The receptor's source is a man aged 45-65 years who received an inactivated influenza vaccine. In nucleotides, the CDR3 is TGTGCCAGCAATACAGGGGACTATGGCTACACCTTC. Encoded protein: CASNTGDYGYTF.